This TCR beta chain was captured in a study of low-dose radiotherapy and immunotherapy resistance in tumors. V lost 5 bases and J lost 5; bases outside the gene matches: 8. CDR3 size: 14 residues. The germline V gene encodes CDR1 LNHDA and CDR2 SQIVND (reference sequence). This clonotype has a count of ten or more. Time point: after trial treatment. As for treatment: LDRT plus nivolumab, ipilimumab, low-dose cyclophosphamide and aspirin (RACIN trial). TRAV- and TRBV-specific primers primed first-strand cDNA, covering alpha and beta chains. TCRs were put through roughly 20 PCR cycles of amplification with Phusion. A constant-region primer and the V-primer adapter served as the primer pair. TCRdb re-called the reads through MiXCR, storing one row per CDR3 protein. The sample lists more than 70,000 distinct CDR3 sequences; around 20% were seen once.

This specimen consisted of PBMCs, obtained after low-dose radiotherapy plus immunotherapy. The gene calls are TRBV19 and TRBJ2-7, with 8 bases identical to TRBD1. This sequence was found in a female donor with ovarian cancer. For the CDR3, the DNA is TGTGCCAGTAGTTCGGACAGGGTGCGGGACGAGCAGTACTTC. This encodes CASSSDRVRDEQYF.